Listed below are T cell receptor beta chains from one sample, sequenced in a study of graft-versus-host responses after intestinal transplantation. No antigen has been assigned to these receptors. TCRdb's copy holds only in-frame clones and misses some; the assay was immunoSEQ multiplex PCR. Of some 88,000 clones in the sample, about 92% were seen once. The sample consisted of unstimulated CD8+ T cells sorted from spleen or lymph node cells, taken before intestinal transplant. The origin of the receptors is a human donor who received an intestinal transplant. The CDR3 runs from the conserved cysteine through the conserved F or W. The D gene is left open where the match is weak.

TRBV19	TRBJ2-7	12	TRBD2	TGTGCCAGTAGTATATGGGAGGGCGAGCAGTACTTC	CASSIWEGEQYF
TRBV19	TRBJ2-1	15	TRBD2	TGTGCCAGTAGTATGGTAAGCGGGGGTCTCGATGAGCAGTTCTTC	CASSMVSGGLDEQFF
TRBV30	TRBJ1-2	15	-	TGTGCCTGGAGTGGATACAGCACTGAGGGATATGGCTACACCTTC	CAWSGYSTEGYGYTF
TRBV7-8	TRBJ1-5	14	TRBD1	TGTGCCAGCAGCTTACTTGACAGGGATCAGCCCCAGCATTTT	CASSLLDRDQPQHF
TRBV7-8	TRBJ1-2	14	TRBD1	TGTGCCAGCAGCCAATGGGACAGAAACTATGGCTACACCTTC	CASSQWDRNYGYTF
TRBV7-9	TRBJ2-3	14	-	TGTGCCAGCAGCCATTGGACAGAAACAGATACGCAGTATTTT	CASSHWTETDTQYF
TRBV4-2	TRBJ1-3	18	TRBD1	TGTGCCAGCAGCCCTATTACGACCGGGACAGGGTCCGGAAACACCATATATTTT	CASSPITTGTGSGNTIYF
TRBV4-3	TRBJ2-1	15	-	TGCGCCAGCAGCCAAGACATAGGAGGCTACAATGAGCAGTTCTTC	CASSQDIGGYNEQFF
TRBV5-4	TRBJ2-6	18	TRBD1	TGTGCCAGCAGCGCCCGGGACAGGGAATTAACTGGGGCCAACGTCCTGACTTTC	CASSARDRELTGANVLTF
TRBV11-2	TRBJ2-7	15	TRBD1	TGTGCCAGCAGCTTACACCGGACAGGGGAGTACGAGCAGTACTTC	CASSLHRTGEYEQYF
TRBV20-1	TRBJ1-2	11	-	TGCAGTGCTTCGGAGGCCCTCGGCTACACCTTC	CSASEALGYTF
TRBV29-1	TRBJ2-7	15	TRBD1	TGCAGCGTTGAACACGGGACAGGCCCCCCCTACGAGCAGTACTTC	CSVEHGTGPPYEQYF
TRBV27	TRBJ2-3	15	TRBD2	TGTGCCAGCAGTCACCTAGCGGGGAGCACAGATACGCAGTATTTT	CASSHLAGSTDTQYF
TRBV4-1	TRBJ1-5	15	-	TGCGCCAGCAGCCCTACAGCCAGTTACAATCAGCCCCAGCATTTT	CASSPTASYNQPQHF
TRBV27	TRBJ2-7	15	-	TGTGCCAGCAGTTTATCGTCAGGGCCCTACGGAGAGCAGTACTTC	CASSLSSGPYGEQYF
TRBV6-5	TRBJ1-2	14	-	TGTGCCAGCAGCCCAGCCCGACAGTCCTCCGGCTACACCTTC	CASSPARQSSGYTF
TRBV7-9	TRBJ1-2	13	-	TGTGCCAGCAGCAGCTCAGGGGAAGATGGCTACACCTTC	CASSSSGEDGYTF
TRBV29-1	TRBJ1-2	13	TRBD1	TGCAGCGTTGAGGGACAGGGGACCTATGGCTACACCTTC	CSVEGQGTYGYTF
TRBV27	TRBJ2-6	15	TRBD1	TGTGCCAGCAGTTTGACAGGGTCAGGGGCCAACGTCCTGACTTTC	CASSLTGSGANVLTF
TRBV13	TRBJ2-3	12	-	TGTGCCAGCAGCTCCCAAACAGATACGCAGTATTTT	CASSSQTDTQYF
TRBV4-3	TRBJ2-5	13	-	TGCGCCAGCAGCCAAGTCTGGGGCGAGACCCAGTACTTC	CASSQVWGETQYF
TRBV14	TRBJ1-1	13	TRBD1	TGTGCCAGCAGGGCCGGGACAGGGGGAAAAGCTTTCTTT	CASRAGTGGKAFF
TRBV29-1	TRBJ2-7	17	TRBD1	TGCAGCGTTGTGTGGACAGGGCCTAAGGGAGGTGCGAACGAGCAGTACTTC	CSVVWTGPKGGANEQYF
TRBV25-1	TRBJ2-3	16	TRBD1	TGTGCCAGCAGTGCCACCGGGACAGGGGAGCCAGATACGCAGTATTTT	CASSATGTGEPDTQYF
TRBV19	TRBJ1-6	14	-	TGTGCCAGTAGGCGGGACGACTATGGTTCACCCCTCCACTTT	CASRRDDYGSPLHF